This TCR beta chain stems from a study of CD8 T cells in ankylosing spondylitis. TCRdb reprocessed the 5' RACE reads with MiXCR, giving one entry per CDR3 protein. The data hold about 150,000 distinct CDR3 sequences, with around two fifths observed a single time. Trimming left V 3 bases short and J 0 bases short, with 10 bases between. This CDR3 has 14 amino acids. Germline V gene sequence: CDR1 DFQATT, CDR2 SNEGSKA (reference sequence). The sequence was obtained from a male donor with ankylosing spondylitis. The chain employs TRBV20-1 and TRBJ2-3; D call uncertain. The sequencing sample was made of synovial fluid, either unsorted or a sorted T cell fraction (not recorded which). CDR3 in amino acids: CSASRPRSTDTQYF. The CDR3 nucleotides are TGCAGTGCTAGCCGACCCAGAAGCACAGATACGCAGTATTTT.